This T cell receptor beta chain is drawn from a study of blood T cells in healthy people across ages. Peripheral blood, around 9.4 milliliters per donor, was collected. Using a J-beta primer mix together with a sample-barcoded 5' primer, a second PCR was run for roughly 7 to 12 cycles. Each CDR3 protein is one row after TCRdb ran MiXCR on the 5' RACE reads. The sample records around 1,500,000 distinct CDR3 sequences, about 43% being singletons. The V gene's germline CDR1 is KGHSH and CDR2 LQKENI. The CDR3 length is 17 residues. V was clipped by 4 bases and J by 3 bases; unmatched bases: 6. The clonotype was recovered from a woman younger than 35 in good health. The sample was blood. The V gene is TRBV18, the J gene TRBJ2-5; TRBD2 matches 15 bases. The CDR3, as DNA: TGTGCCAGCTCACAAGGGACTAGCGGGAGGAAAGAAGAGACCCAGTACTTC. It encodes CASSQGTSGRKEETQYF.